The present T cell receptor beta chain was sequenced within a study of cytomegalovirus exposure and HLA in healthy donors. Whole-study findings and limits: A later analysis linked a missense variant in DCLRE1C to the trimming of TCR beta V and J genes. The authors assumed roughly uniform sequencing depth across donors for presence/absence analyses. Published work reported that the classifier diagnosed cytomegalovirus status with high specificity and sensitivity.

This clone was recorded once. Antigen unknown. Use of 60 Vbeta and 13 Jbeta primers characterized the PCR. Assay: immunoSEQ multiplex PCR; the TCRdb copy retains only in-frame clones and omits some. The sample shows approximately 200,000 clones, roughly three quarters of them seen only once. CDR3 length: 15 amino acids. With 6 bases clipped from V and 5 bases from J, the junction kept 6 bases outside the gene matches. In germline, CDR1 is MNHEY, CDR2 SVGAGI. V usage is TRBV6-5 and J usage is TRBJ2-1, with TRBD2 matching over 11 bases. The specimen sequenced was PBMCs. The TCR was taken from a woman under 30 in good health and CMV-seronegative. Written as DNA, the CDR3 is TGTGCCAGCAGGTCCGGGACTAGCGGTAACAATGAGCAGTTCTTC. Protein sequence: CASRSGTSGNNEQFF.